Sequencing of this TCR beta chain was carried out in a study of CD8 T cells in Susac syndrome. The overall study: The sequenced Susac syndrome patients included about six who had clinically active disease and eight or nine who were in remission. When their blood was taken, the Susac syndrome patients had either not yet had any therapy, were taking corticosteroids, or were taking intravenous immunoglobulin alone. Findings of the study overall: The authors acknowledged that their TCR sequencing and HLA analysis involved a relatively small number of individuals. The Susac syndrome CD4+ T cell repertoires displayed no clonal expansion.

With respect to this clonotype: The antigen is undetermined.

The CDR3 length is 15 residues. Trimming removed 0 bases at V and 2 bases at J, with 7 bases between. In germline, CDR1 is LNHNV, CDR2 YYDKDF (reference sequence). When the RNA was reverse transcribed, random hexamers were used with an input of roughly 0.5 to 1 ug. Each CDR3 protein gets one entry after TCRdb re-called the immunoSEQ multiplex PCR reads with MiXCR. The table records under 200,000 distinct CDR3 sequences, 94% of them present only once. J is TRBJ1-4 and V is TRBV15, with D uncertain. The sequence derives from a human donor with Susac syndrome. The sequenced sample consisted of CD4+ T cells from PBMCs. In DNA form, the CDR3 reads TGTGCCACCAGCAGAGATATCCAGACTAATGAAAAACTGTTTTTT. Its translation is CATSRDIQTNEKLFF. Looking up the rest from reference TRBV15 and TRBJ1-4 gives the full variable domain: DAMVIQNPRYQVTQFGKPVTLSCSQTLNHNVMYWYQQKSSQAPKLLFHYYDKDFNNEADTPDNFQSRRPNTSFCFLDIRSPGLGDTAMYLCATSRDIQTNEKLFFGSGTQLSVL.